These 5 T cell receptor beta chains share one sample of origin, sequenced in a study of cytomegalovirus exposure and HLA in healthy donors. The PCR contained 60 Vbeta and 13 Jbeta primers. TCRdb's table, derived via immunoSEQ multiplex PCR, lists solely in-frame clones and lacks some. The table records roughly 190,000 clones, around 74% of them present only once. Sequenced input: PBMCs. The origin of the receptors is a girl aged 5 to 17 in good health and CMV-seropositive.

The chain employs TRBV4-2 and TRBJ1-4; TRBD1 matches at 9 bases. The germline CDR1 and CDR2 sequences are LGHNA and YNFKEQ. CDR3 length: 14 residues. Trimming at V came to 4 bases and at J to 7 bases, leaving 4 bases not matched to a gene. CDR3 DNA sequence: TGTGCCAGCAGCCCGGGACAGGGTAGTGAAAAACTGTTTTTT. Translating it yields CASSPGQGSEKLFF.

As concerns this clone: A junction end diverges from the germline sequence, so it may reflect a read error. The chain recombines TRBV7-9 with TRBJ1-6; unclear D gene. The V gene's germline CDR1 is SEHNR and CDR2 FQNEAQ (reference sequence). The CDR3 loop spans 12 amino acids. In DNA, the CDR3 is TGTTCCAGCAGCCATACAGATTCACCCCTCCACTTT. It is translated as CSSSHTDSPLHF.

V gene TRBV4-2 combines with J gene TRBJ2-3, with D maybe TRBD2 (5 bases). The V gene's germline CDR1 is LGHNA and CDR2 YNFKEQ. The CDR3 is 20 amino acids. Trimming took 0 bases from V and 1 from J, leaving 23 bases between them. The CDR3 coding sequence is TGTGCCAGCAGCCAAGAAAATGGCGAACGGGGATTCAGTGGCACAGATACGCAGTATTTT. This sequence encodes CASSQENGERGFSGTDTQYF.

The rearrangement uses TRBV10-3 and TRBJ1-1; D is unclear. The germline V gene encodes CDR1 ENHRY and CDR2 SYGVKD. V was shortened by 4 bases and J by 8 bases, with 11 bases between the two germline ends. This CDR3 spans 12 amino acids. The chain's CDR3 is CAISVQESEAFF. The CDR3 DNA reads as TGTGCCATCAGTGTGCAGGAATCCGAAGCTTTCTTT.

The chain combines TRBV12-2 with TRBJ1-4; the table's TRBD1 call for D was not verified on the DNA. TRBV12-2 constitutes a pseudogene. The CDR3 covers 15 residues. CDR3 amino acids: CASRLASQALGKLFF. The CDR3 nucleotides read TGTGCAAGTCGCTTAGCGTCACAGGCCCTCGGGAAACTGTTTTTT.